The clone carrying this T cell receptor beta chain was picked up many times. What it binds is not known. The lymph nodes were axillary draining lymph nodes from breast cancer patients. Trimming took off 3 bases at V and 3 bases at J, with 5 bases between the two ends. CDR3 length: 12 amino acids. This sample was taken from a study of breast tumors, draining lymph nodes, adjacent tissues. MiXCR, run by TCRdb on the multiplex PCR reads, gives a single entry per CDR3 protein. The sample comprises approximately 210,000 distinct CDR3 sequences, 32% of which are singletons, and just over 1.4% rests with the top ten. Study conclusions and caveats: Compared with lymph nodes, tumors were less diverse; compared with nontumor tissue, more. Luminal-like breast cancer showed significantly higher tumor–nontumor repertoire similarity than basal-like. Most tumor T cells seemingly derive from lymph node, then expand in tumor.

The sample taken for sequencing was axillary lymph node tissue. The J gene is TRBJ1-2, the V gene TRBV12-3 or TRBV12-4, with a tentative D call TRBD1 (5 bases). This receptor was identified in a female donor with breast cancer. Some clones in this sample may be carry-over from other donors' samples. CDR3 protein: CASSLGHYGYTF. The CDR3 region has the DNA TGTGCCAGCAGTTTGGGACACTATGGCTACACCTTC.